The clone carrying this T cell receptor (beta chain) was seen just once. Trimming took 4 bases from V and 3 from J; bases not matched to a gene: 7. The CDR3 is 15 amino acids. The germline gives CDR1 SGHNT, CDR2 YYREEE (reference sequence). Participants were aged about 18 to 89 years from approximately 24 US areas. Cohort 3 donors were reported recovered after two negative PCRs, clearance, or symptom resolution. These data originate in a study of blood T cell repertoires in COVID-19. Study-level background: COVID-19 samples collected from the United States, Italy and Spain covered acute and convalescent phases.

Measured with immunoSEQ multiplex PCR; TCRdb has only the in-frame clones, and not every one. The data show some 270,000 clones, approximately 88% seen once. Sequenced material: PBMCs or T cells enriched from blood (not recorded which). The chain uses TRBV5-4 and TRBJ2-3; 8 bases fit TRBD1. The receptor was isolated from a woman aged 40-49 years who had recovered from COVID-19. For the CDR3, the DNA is TGTGCCAGCAGCACGACAGGGGCCCGGACAGATACGCAGTATTTT. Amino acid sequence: CASSTTGARTDTQYF.